This T cell receptor beta chain was recorded in a study of T cells expressing NK-cell markers (dated by TCRdb to 2019 to 2021). At the level of the whole study: Three sorted T-cell subsets (CD3+CD56+NKG2C+, CD3+CD56+NKG2C- and CD3+CD56-NKG2C+) from fewer than 10 donors had their TCR beta-chain repertoires profiled. The libraries were sequenced on Illumina HiSeq 2000/2500, MiSeq or NextSeq, producing 2 x 150 bp reads. The study sequenced eight donors, all healthy volunteers chosen at random: three men and five women. Of the eight sequenced donors, seven were found to be HCMV-seropositive and one was found to be HCMV-seronegative.

As regards this clonotype: No antigen is known for it.

For sequencing, an Illumina HiSeq 2000 was employed. 5'RACE template switching, by which a universal primer site and unique molecular identifiers were added, was used to make TCR beta cDNA libraries. cDNA synthesis was primed from the TCR beta constant segment and was followed by two successive PCR amplification steps. Per the source publication's procedure: MIGEC was used to demultiplex reads and group the reads by UMI, and MiTCR was used to assemble and quantify clonotypes. To exclude erroneous sequences, only TCR cDNA sequences supported by at least two reads were retained. Downstream repertoire analysis used the tcR package, and clonotypes were matched across fractions by CDR3 nucleotide sequence plus V segment. VDJmatch was used to annotate antigen specificity against VDJdb, with one amino acid substitution allowed in CDR3. The reads underwent TCRdb reprocessing, giving one record for each CDR3 protein sequence and no DNA. These V and J calls originate from TCRdb's pipeline instead of the authors' own analysis. The sample table on file contains 500,000 to 600,000 distinct CDR3 sequences. The ten largest make up roughly 3.4% of the sample.

Points the paper makes about the study in general: Those dominant clonotypes were again the most abundant among CD3+CD56-NKG2C+ cells in several donors, at about 28.3-65%. In six donors, the dominant CD3+CD56+NKG2C+ clonotypes were among the top 10 CD8+ clonotypes and accounted for 1.0-7.0% of CD8+ T cells. Whether the expanded NKG2C-expressing T cell clones were specific for HCMV antigens remained unclear.

HCMV-specific IgG was detected in serum with a commercial ELISA kit to determine HCMV serostatus. Peripheral blood mononuclear cells were isolated from blood by Ficoll density gradient centrifugation. The CDR3 sequence holds 14 residues, the cysteine and phenylalanine included. The coding DNA is unavailable. The germline V gene yields SQVTM for CDR1 and ANQGSEA for CDR2. The specimen was blood T cells: a sorted CD56 or NKG2C T cell subset, CD4+ or CD8+ T cells, or bulk PBMC T cells (not recorded which). Recombination linked TRBV29-1 to TRBJ2-1; TCRdb proposes TRBD1, but this gene call is untestable without DNA. The sequence derives from a man between 18 and 35 years old in good health. Donor details come from another sample of the same person, matched by shared clones. The CDR3 region reads CSVDPGTGGNEQFF.